The 32 T cell receptor beta chains reported below all come from one sample, sequenced in a study of cytomegalovirus exposure and HLA in healthy donors (TCRdb year 2017). Library creation used the immunoSEQ multiplex PCR assay. The table was pulled from immuneACCESS by TCRdb, which kept in-frame rearrangements only. Such tables lose some clones; where checked, under half of the loss comes from unresolved V genes, and the rest has no known cause. The sample records more than 95,000 clones, roughly 83% of which are singletons. Together, the top ten hold roughly 5.3% of the sample. The sequenced material came from PBMCs. All receptors derive from a man aged 18 to 29 in good health and CMV-seronegative.

The chain has TRBV15 and TRBJ2-4; the D gene is possibly TRBD1 (5 bases). The V gene's germline CDR1 is LNHNV and CDR2 YYDKDF (reference sequence). Deletions cut 1 base from V and 0 bases from J, with 13 bases between. The CDR3 totals 17 residues. The CDR3 is CATSRVGQGLAKNIQYF. CDR3 DNA sequence: TGTGCCACCAGCAGAGTCGGGCAGGGATTAGCCAAAAACATTCAGTACTTC.

The chain combines TRBV30 with TRBJ2-6; D call uncertain. V was trimmed by 8 bases and J by 1 base, leaving 9 bases between them. The germline V gene encodes CDR1 GTSNPN and CDR2 SVGIG (reference sequence). The CDR3 is made up of 13 amino acids. The chain's CDR3 is CARHGSGANVLTF. CDR3 in DNA: TGTGCCCGCCACGGTTCTGGGGCCAACGTCCTGACTTTC.

V and J are TRBV5-1 and TRBJ2-7; tentatively, D is TRBD2 (5 bases). With 0 bases removed from V and 3 bases from J, the gap between germline ends came to 10 bases. This CDR3 comprises 14 residues. Germline assignment: CDR1 SGHRS and CDR2 YFSETQ. CDR3 coding DNA: TGCGCCAGCAGCTTGGCCAGACGGGGCTACGAGCAGTACTTC. It is translated as CASSLARRGYEQYF.

V and J are TRBV5-6 and TRBJ2-1; D possibly corresponds to TRBD2 (5 bases). Germline V CDR1 and CDR2: SGHDT, YYEEEE. This CDR3 spans 16 amino acids. Trimming removed 3 bases at V and 4 bases at J, with 17 bases between. The CDR3 loop reads CASSYRSARVYNEQFF. CDR3 coding DNA: TGTGCCAGCAGCTACCGTAGCGCTAGAGTTTACAATGAGCAGTTCTTC. The variable domain in full, with the rest retrieved from reference TRBV5-6 and TRBJ2-1, is DAGVTQSPTHLIKTRGQQVTLRCSPKSGHDTVSWYQQALGQGPQFIFQYYEEEERQRGNFPDRFSGHQFPNYSSELNVNALLLGDSALYLCASSYRSARVYNEQFFGPGTRLTVL.

Only one count was recorded for this clone. This chain connects TRBV6-4 to TRBJ1-1; 7 positions match TRBD1. Per the germline V gene, CDR1 is MRHNA and CDR2 is SNTAGT. V lost 5 bases to trimming and J lost 4 bases; unmatched junction nucleotides: 4. The CDR3 is 13 amino acids. CDR3 sequence: CASSYQGGTEAFF. In nucleotides, the CDR3 is TGTGCCAGCAGTTACCAGGGGGGCACTGAAGCTTTCTTT.

V and J are TRBV7-9 and TRBJ2-3; TRBD2 might be the D (7 bases). The CDR3 covers 18 residues. Germline-derived CDR1 and CDR2 are SEHNR and FQNEAQ (reference sequence). Trimming left V 5 bases short and J 0 bases short, with 21 bases between. The CDR3 spells CASSQKWGASGSTDTQYF. DNA for the CDR3: TGTGCCAGCAGCCAAAAGTGGGGGGCTAGCGGTAGCACAGATACGCAGTATTTT.

V and J are TRBV5-1 and TRBJ2-1; 11 bases fit TRBD1. From germline, CDR1 is SGHRS and CDR2 YFSETQ. The CDR3 loop spans 15 amino acids. Losses at the gene ends were 1 base for V and 7 bases for J; bases not matched to a gene: 4. DNA of the CDR3: TGCGCCAGCAGCTTGTCGGACAGGGGGCAGAATGAGCAGTTCTTC. Amino acids: CASSLSDRGQNEQFF.

The V gene is TRBV7-2, the J gene TRBJ1-1; TRBD1 agrees at 7 bases. Germline CDR1 SGHTA, CDR2 FQGNSA. V dropped 1 base and J dropped 7; count of bases not matched to a gene: 9. The CDR3 is 15 amino acids. The CDR3 coding sequence is TGTGCCAGCAGCTTAGTGGAGGGGGCAACGGTTGAAGCTTTCTTT. Translation gives CASSLVEGATVEAFF.

Only one count was recorded for this clone. The genes are TRBV5-8 and TRBJ2-1; a weak D match, TRBD2 (5 bases). The germline V gene encodes CDR1 SGHTS and CDR2 YDEGEE. V lost 0 bases and J lost 0, with 7 bases in between. The CDR3 has 15 residues. The CDR3 region is CASSLVGSSYNEQFF. Here the CDR3 DNA reads TGTGCCAGCAGCTTGGTTGGGAGCTCCTACAATGAGCAGTTCTTC.

The genes are TRBV7-8 and TRBJ1-1; a weak D match, TRBD1 (6 bases). Germline loops: CDR1 SGHVS, CDR2 FQNEAQ. V was cut by 7 bases and J by 3 bases, with 15 bases left in between. The CDR3 contains 14 residues. In nucleotides, the CDR3 is TGTGCCAGCACCCTCAGCGGGGGCCACACTGAAGCTTTCTTT. Its translation is CASTLSGGHTEAFF.

This clone has a single count. The chain recombines TRBV19 with TRBJ2-3; no reliable D call. V shed 3 bases and J shed 1 base, with 5 bases lying between them. Germline CDR1 reads LNHDA; CDR2 reads SQIVND (reference sequence). The CDR3 spans 13 residues. For the CDR3, the DNA is TGTGCCAGTAGTATCTCTGGCACAGATACGCAGTATTTT. Protein product: CASSISGTDTQYF. Looking up the rest from reference TRBV19 and TRBJ2-3 gives the full variable domain: DGGITQSPKYLFRKEGQNVTLSCEQNLNHDAMYWYRQDPGQGLRLIYYSQIVNDFQKGDIAEGYSVSREKKESFPLTVTSAQKNPTAFYLCASSISGTDTQYFGPGTRLTVL.

The rearrangement links TRBV5-1 to TRBJ1-1, with TRBD1 matching 7 bases. Germline trimming cut 0 bases from V and 4 bases from J; bases unmatched to any gene: 6. Germline assignment: CDR1 SGHRS and CDR2 YFSETQ. The CDR3 consists of 15 residues. The CDR3, as DNA: TGCGCCAGCAGCTTGGGACAGGGACAGAGCACTGAAGCTTTCTTT. Amino acids: CASSLGQGQSTEAFF.

The chain is built from TRBV5-1 and TRBJ2-7; 11 bases align to TRBD1. The length of the CDR3 is 16 residues. Trimming at V came to 4 bases and at J to 0 bases, leaving 6 bases not matched to a gene. The V gene's germline CDR1 is SGHRS and CDR2 YFSETQ. CDR3 protein: CASSVGTGGSSYEQYF. The CDR3 coding sequence is TGCGCCAGCAGCGTAGGGACAGGGGGGAGCTCCTACGAGCAGTACTTC.

The J gene is TRBJ2-7, the V gene TRBV5-6, with TRBD1 identical over 7 bases. The CDR3 totals 15 residues. Germline CDR1 is SGHDT and CDR2 is YYEEEE. V dropped 0 bases and J dropped 4; count of bases not matched to a gene: 7. The CDR3 region is CASSLGIGGAYEQYF. As DNA, the CDR3 is TGTGCCAGCAGCTTGGGGATAGGGGGCGCGTACGAGCAGTACTTC.

The V and J genes are TRBV7-9 and TRBJ2-3; possibly TRBD2 for D (6 bases). The CDR3 spans 13 residues. Trimming left V 6 bases short and J 2 bases short, with 9 bases between. Looked up from germline, CDR1 is SEHNR and CDR2 is FQNEAQ (reference sequence). The CDR3 DNA sequence: TGTGCCAGCAGAGGGACTTTCACAGATACGCAGTATTTT. Translating gives CASRGTFTDTQYF.

The chain has TRBV11-3 and TRBJ2-5; 9 bases are shared with TRBD2. Germline V lookup: CDR1 SGHNT, CDR2 YENEEA. Losses at the gene ends were 11 bases for V and 1 base for J; bases not matched to a gene: 8. The CDR3 contains 14 residues. The CDR3 protein is CAYRAGGPQETQYF. The DNA of the CDR3 is TGTGCCTACCGGGCGGGGGGGCCCCAAGAGACCCAGTACTTC.

This chain connects TRBV30 to TRBJ1-2, with 8 positions matching TRBD1. Germline-derived CDR1 and CDR2 are GTSNPN and SVGIG (reference sequence). The CDR3 covers 14 residues. V dropped 4 bases and J dropped 3; count of bases not matched to a gene: 7. CDR3 sequence: CAWTTDRGDYGYTF. As DNA, the CDR3 is TGTGCCTGGACAACCGACAGGGGTGACTATGGCTACACCTTC. The full variable domain, rest sourced from reference TRBV30 and TRBJ1-2, is SQTIHQWPATLVQPVGSPLSLECTVEGTSNPNLYWYRQAAGRGLQLLFYSVGIGQISSEVPQNLSASRPQDRQFILSSKKLLLSDSGFYLCAWTTDRGDYGYTFGSGTRLTVV.

This clone turned up a few times. This chain uses TRBV29-1 with TRBJ1-4; D gene uncertain. V was cut by 7 bases and J by 6 bases, with 9 bases left in between. The CDR3 covers 11 residues. Germline V CDR1 and CDR2: SQVTM, ANQGSEA. DNA of the CDR3: TGCAGCGGCAGTCAGGATGAAAAACTGTTTTTT. Protein: CSGSQDEKLFF. Filled out from reference TRBV29-1 and TRBJ1-4, the complete variable domain reads SAVISQKPSRDICQRGTSLTIQCQVDSQVTMMFWYRQQPGQSLTLIATANQGSEATYESGFVIDKFPISRPNLTFSTLTVSNMSPEDSSIYLCSGSQDEKLFFGSGTQLSVL.

This chain joins TRBV27 and TRBJ1-5; possibly TRBD1 for D (5 bases). The CDR3 runs to 16 residues. The ends were cut back, 6 bases at V and 1 base at J, with 16 bases in the middle. CDR1 MNHEY and CDR2 SMNVEV come from the germline V gene (reference sequence). The CDR3 DNA is TGTGCCAGCAGACCGACCTTCGACAGCAGCAATCAGCCCCAGCATTTT. Translating it yields CASRPTFDSSNQPQHF.

The rearrangement uses TRBV7-9 and TRBJ2-3, with 7 nucleotides matching TRBD1. This CDR3 comprises 16 residues. V lost 5 bases, J lost 0 bases, and 8 bases stayed unmatched. CDR1 is SEHNR and CDR2 is FQNEAQ in the germline V gene (reference sequence). The CDR3 reads CASSPRQGPSTDTQYF. The DNA of the CDR3 is TGTGCCAGCAGCCCCCGACAGGGACCTAGCACAGATACGCAGTATTTT.

This clone has just a few counts. V usage is TRBV2 and J usage is TRBJ2-5, with 9 bases lining up with TRBD2. V lost 7 bases to trimming and J lost 4 bases; unmatched junction nucleotides: 7. In germline, CDR1 is SNHLY, CDR2 FYNNEI. There are 14 residues in the CDR3. The CDR3 loop reads CASNGGGALETQYF. The CDR3 bases are TGTGCCAGCAACGGCGGGGGGGCCTTAGAGACCCAGTACTTC.

V gene TRBV2 combines with J gene TRBJ1-4, with D possibly being TRBD1 (6 bases). This CDR3 comprises 15 residues. Germline CDR1 is SNHLY and CDR2 is FYNNEI. V lost 7 bases and J lost 12, with 24 bases in between. As DNA, the CDR3 is TGTGCCAGCACTGCTTCCACGAATGGGGGGGGCGAACTGTTTTTT. Translated: CASTASTNGGGELFF. Filled out from reference TRBV2 and TRBJ1-4, the complete variable domain reads EPEVTQTPSHQVTQMGQEVILRCVPISNHLYFYWYRQILGQKVEFLVSFYNNEISEKSEIFDDQFSVERPDGSNFTLKIRSTKLEDSAMYFCASTASTNGGGELFFGSGTQLSVL.

This chain uses TRBV18 with TRBJ2-2; D is unclear. CDR1 is KGHSH, CDR2 LQKENI, per germline. Trimming removed 4 bases from V and 0 bases from J, with 12 bases in between. The CDR3 is 16 residues long. The CDR3 DNA sequence: TGTGCCAGCTCACAGCTGCCCCGGGCGAACACCGGGGAGCTGTTTTTT. Translated: CASSQLPRANTGELFF.

The chain is built from TRBV2 and TRBJ2-5; the match to TRBD2 covers 7 bases. The CDR3 spans 16 residues. Germline CDR1 SNHLY, CDR2 FYNNEI. V trimming: 4 bases; J trimming: 2 bases; junction bases outside the gene matches: 10. Here the CDR3 DNA reads TGTGCCAGCAGTGGGGGAGGGGTTTTAAATCAAGAGACCCAGTACTTC. Its protein product is CASSGGGVLNQETQYF.

The rearrangement uses TRBV19 and TRBJ1-1; D possibly corresponds to TRBD1 (5 bases). The length of the CDR3 is 15 residues. Per germline, CDR1 LNHDA and CDR2 SQIVND (reference sequence). The ends were cut back, 4 bases at V and 2 bases at J, with 14 bases in the middle. The DNA of the CDR3 is TGTGCCAGTAGTAGGCCTCGGGGGGGAAACACTGAAGCTTTCTTT. It is translated as CASSRPRGGNTEAFF.

The chain has TRBV27 and TRBJ1-3; no clear D. The V end was cut by 5 bases, the J end by 4 bases, with 9 bases between. The CDR3 sequence is 13 residues long. Germline-derived CDR1 and CDR2 are MNHEY and SMNVEV (reference sequence). CDR3 amino acids: CASSRQAGNTIYF. In nucleotides, the CDR3 is TGTGCCAGCAGTCGCCAGGCCGGAAACACCATATATTTT.

V usage is TRBV4-2 and J usage is TRBJ1-1; D not certain. Trimming stripped 0 bases from V and 4 bases from J, with 15 bases between. In germline, CDR1 is LGHNA, CDR2 YNFKEQ. The CDR3 is made up of 16 amino acids. CDR3 coding DNA: TGTGCCAGCAGCCAAGACATATCTTCGGCGGTCACTGAAGCTTTCTTT. This gives the protein CASSQDISSAVTEAFF.

This CDR3 is CASSLKPSPLHF. CDR3 in DNA: TGTGCCAGCAGCTTAAAGCCATCACCCCTCCACTTT. This chain uses TRBV7-8 with TRBJ1-6; D not certain. The CDR3 consists of 12 residues. Germline loops: CDR1 SGHVS, CDR2 FQNEAQ. V lost 2 bases to trimming and J lost 10 bases, with 6 bases between them.

This rearrangement joins TRBV30 to TRBJ1-2, with D uncertain. The V and J ends lost 5 bases and 4 bases respectively, with 8 bases between them. The germline V gene encodes CDR1 GTSNPN and CDR2 SVGIG (reference sequence). The CDR3 has 11 residues. CDR3 protein: CAWGRGYGYTF. The CDR3 region has the DNA TGTGCCTGGGGTCGGGGCTATGGCTACACCTTC.

The chain carries TRBV6-6 and TRBJ1-3; tentative D call: TRBD1 (6 bases). The CDR3 is 15 amino acids. Germline CDR1 MNHNY, CDR2 SVGAGI (reference sequence). Trimming stripped 2 bases from V and 4 bases from J, with 12 bases between. CDR3 in amino acids: CASSYTTGSGNTIYF. The CDR3 DNA follows: TGTGCCAGCAGTTACACAACAGGGAGCGGAAACACCATATATTTT.

With respect to this clone: A junction boundary mismatches the germline segment, possibly from a read error. The rearrangement joins TRBV7-7 to TRBJ2-1; 8 bases map to TRBD2. The CDR3 has 16 amino acids. In germline, CDR1 is SSHAT, CDR2 FNYEAQ (reference sequence). The CDR3 bases are TGTGCTAGCAGCTCAGGGTCGGCGGGGGGACACAATGAGCAGTTCTTC. Its translation is CASSSGSAGGHNEQFF.

In nucleotides, the CDR3 is TGTGCCTGGAGTGTACGGCGGGGGCCGAGCTCCTACGAGCAGTACTTC. Translated, it gives CAWSVRRGPSSYEQYF. The chain recombines TRBV30 with TRBJ2-7; tentative D call: TRBD2 (7 bases). The CDR3 contains 16 residues. V lost 0 bases to trimming and J lost 0 bases, with 15 bases between them. Germline lookup yields CDR1 GTSNPN and CDR2 SVGIG (reference sequence).